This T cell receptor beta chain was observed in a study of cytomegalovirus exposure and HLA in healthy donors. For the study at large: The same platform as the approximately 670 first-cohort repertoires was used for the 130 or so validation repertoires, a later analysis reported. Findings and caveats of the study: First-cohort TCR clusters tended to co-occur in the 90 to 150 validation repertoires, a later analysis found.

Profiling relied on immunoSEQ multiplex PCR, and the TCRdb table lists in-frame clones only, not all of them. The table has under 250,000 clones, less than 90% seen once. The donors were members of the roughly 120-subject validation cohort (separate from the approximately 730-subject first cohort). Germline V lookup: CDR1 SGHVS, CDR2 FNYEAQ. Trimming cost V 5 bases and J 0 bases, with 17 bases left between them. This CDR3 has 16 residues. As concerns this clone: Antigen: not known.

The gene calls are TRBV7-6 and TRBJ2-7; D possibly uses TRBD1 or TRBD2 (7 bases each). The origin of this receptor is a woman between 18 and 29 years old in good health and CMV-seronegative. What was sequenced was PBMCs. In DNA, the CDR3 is TGTGCCAGCAGCGACAGGGAGGGCCCCCTCTCCTACGAGCAGTACTTC. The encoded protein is CASSDREGPLSYEQYF.